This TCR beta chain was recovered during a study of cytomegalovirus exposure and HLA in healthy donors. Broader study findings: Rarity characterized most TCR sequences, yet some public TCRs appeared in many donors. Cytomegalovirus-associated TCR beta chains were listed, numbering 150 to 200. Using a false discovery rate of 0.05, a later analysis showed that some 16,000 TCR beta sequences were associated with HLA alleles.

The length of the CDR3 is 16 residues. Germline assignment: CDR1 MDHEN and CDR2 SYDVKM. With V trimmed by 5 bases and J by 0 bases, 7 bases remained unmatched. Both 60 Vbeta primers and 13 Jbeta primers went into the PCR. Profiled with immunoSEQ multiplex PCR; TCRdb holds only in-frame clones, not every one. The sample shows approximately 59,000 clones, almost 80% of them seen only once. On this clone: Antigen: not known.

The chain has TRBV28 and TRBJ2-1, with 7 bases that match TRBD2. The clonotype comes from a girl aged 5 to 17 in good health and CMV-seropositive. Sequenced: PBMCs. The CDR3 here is CASSPLAESSYNEQFF. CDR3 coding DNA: TGTGCCAGCAGTCCCCTAGCGGAAAGCTCCTACAATGAGCAGTTCTTC.